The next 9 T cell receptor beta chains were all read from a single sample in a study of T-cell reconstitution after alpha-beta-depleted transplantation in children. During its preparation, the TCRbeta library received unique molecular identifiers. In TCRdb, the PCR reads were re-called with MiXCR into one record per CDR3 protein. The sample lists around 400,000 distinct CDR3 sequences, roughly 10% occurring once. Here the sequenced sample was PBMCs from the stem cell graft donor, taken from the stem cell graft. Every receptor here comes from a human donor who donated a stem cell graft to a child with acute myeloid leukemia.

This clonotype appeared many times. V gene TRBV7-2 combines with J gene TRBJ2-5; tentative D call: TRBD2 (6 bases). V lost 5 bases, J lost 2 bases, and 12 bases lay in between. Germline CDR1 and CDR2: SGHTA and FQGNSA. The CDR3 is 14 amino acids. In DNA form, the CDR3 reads TGTGCCAGCAGCCGGGGACTGGCACAAGAGACCCAGTACTTC. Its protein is CASSRGLAQETQYF.

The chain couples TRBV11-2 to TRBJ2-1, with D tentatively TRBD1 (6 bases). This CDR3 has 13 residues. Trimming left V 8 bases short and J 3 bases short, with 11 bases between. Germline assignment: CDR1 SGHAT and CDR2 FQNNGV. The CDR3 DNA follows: TGTGCCAGCGGGATAGGGGGCTACAATGAGCAGTTCTTC. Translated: CASGIGGYNEQFF.

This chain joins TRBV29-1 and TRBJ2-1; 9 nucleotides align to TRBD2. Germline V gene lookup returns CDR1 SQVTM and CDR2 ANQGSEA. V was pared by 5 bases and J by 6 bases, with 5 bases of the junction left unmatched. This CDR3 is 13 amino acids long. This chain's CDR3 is CSVRSGRFNEQFF. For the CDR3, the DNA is TGCAGCGTTCGTAGCGGGAGATTCAATGAGCAGTTCTTC.

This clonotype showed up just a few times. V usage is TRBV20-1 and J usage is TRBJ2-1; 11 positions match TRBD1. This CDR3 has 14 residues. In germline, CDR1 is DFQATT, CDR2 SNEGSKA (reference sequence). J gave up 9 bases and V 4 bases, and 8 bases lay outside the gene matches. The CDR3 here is CSAKAADRGPEQFF. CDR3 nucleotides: TGCAGTGCTAAGGCCGCGGACAGGGGGCCTGAGCAGTTCTTC.

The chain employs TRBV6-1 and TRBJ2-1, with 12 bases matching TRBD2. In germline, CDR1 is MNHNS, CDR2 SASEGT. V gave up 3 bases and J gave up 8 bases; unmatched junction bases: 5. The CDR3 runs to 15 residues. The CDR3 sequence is CASSDLAGGLHEQFF. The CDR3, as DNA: TGTGCCAGCAGTGACCTAGCGGGGGGGCTACATGAGCAGTTCTTC.

CDR3 sequence: CAWRDSGRGPGYTF. The CDR3 DNA reads TGTGCCTGGAGAGACAGCGGGAGGGGGCCCGGCTACACCTTC. V is TRBV30 and J is TRBJ1-2; 7 bases fit TRBD1. The CDR3 loop spans 14 amino acids. Per the germline V gene, CDR1 is GTSNPN and CDR2 is SVGIG (reference sequence). J lost 8 bases, V lost 3 bases, and 12 bases had no gene match.

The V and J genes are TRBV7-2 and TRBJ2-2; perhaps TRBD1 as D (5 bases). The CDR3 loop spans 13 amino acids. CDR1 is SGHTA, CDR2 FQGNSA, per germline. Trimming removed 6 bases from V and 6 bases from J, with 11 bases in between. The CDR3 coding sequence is TGTGCCAGCAGACAACAGGTGGCCGGGGAGCTGTTTTTT. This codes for CASRQQVAGELFF.

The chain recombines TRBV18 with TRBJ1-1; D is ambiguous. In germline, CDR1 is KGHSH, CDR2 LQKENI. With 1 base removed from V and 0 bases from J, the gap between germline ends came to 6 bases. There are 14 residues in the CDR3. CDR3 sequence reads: CASSPQEMNTEAFF. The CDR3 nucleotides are TGTGCCAGCTCACCACAGGAAATGAACACTGAAGCTTTCTTT.

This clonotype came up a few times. The CDR3: CASRGQGYTEAFF. The DNA for the CDR3 is TGCGCCAGCAGGGGACAGGGGTACACTGAAGCTTTCTTT. The chain couples TRBV5-1 to TRBJ1-1; the match to TRBD1 covers 10 bases. CDR3 length: 13 residues. Per the germline V gene, CDR1 is SGHRS and CDR2 is YFSETQ. Unmatched junction bases numbered 1, after V lost 5 bases and J lost 3 bases. Drawing the rest from reference TRBV5-1 and TRBJ1-1, the complete variable domain is KAGVTQTPRYLIKTRGQQVTLSCSPISGHRSVSWYQQTPGQGLQFLFEYFSETQRNKGNFPGRFSGRQFSNSRSEMNVSTLELGDSALYLCASRGQGYTEAFFGQGTRLTVV.